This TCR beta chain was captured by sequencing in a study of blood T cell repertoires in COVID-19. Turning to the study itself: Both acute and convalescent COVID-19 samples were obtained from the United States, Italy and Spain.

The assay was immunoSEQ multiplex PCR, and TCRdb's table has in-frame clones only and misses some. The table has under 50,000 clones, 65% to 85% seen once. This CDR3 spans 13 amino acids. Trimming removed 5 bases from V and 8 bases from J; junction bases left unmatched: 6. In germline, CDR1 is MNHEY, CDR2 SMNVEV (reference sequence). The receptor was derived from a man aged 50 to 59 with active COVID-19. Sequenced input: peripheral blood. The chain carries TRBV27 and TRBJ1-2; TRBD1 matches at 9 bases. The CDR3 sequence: CASSLGTGQGYTF. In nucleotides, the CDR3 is TGTGCCAGCAGTCTAGGGACAGGGCAGGGCTACACCTTC.